This T cell receptor beta chain was recovered during a study of early T cells in non-severe SARS-CoV-2 infection. The length of the CDR3 is 14 residues. Germline V gene lookup returns CDR1 SGHVS and CDR2 FQNEAQ. The V gene lost 0 bases and the J gene lost 5 bases, with 10 bases spanning the gap. One entry per CDR3 protein, called by TCRdb with MiXCR from the 5' RACE reads. The sample holds about 75,000 distinct CDR3 sequences, 10% to 12% seen once. The source of this sequence is an adult who was a healthcare worker with PCR-confirmed SARS-CoV-2 infection or an uninfected control (not recorded which). The V gene is TRBV7-8, the J gene TRBJ1-2; D may be TRBD1 (6 bases). Specimen: whole blood, collected at baseline. The CDR3 spells CASSLAQGLYGYTF. The CDR3 bases are TGTGCCAGCAGCTTAGCCCAGGGGCTATATGGCTACACCTTC.